The 24 T cell receptor beta chains below come from one sample, sequenced in a study of Graves' ophthalmopathy and Graves' hyperthyroidism. Amplification of the TCR beta CDR3 regions used RNA transcripts (as template). HTBI primers were employed in first-round RT-PCR, then a second-round multiplex PCR followed. TCRdb reprocessed the multiplex PCR reads via MiXCR and lists one record per CDR3 protein. The data hold hundreds of thousands of distinct CDR3 sequences, with around 14% observed a single time. Sequenced: blood. The receptors stem from a woman in her 30s with Graves' ophthalmopathy.

The chain uses TRBV4-1 and TRBJ2-2, with 9 bases identical to TRBD1. Germline V gene data show CDR1 as MGHRA and CDR2 as YSYEKL. After removal of 0 bases from V and 4 bases from J, the junction contained 12 bases not matched to a gene. The CDR3 length is 19 residues. The CDR3 spells CASSQDEFRTGVSTGELFF. CDR3 coding DNA: TGCGCCAGCAGCCAAGATGAATTCCGGACAGGGGTCTCCACCGGGGAGCTGTTTTTT.

V and J are TRBV20-1 and TRBJ2-7, with D uncertain. The CDR3 extends over 17 amino acids. V shed 0 bases and J shed 4 bases, with 22 bases lying between them. Germline V gene sequence: CDR1 DFQATT, CDR2 SNEGSKA (reference sequence). CDR3 residues: CSARDRNQASHQYEQYF. CDR3 nucleotide sequence: TGCAGTGCTAGAGATCGAAATCAAGCGTCCCATCAATACGAGCAGTACTTC.

This clonotype was seen at least ten times. This chain joins TRBV6-5 and TRBJ2-5; possible D gene TRBD2, 7 bases. CDR1 MNHEY and CDR2 SVGAGI come from the germline V gene. The CDR3 has 14 amino acids. Trimming removed 4 bases from V and 7 bases from J, with 16 bases in between. The CDR3 nucleotides read TGTGCCAGCAGTTGGGGGGGCGTCAGTGGGACCCAGTACTTC. Amino acids: CASSWGGVSGTQYF.

This clonotype was observed a few times. This may be a read error, as it is one base from a much larger clone. V gene TRBV11-1 combines with J gene TRBJ2-4, with D perhaps assigned TRBD1 or TRBD2 (5 bases each). Germline-derived CDR1 and CDR2 are SGHAT and FQDESV (reference sequence). The CDR3 is made up of 15 amino acids. CDR3 sequence reads: CASSLSGGAKNIKYF. The CDR3 DNA sequence: TGTGCCAGCAGCTTAAGTGGGGGAGCCAAAAACATTAAGTACTTC.

The table lists this clonotype with a few counts. A much larger clone lies a single base off, so this may be a read error. The chain is built from TRBV20-1 and TRBJ2-5; D is undetermined. Germline lookup yields CDR1 DFQATT and CDR2 SNEGSKA (reference sequence). The CDR3 totals 11 residues. The CDR3, as DNA: TGCAGTGCTCAGGATAGGAAGACCAAGTACTTC. This translates into CSAQDRKTKYF.

V usage is TRBV28 and J usage is TRBJ2-5; 10 bases are a match to TRBD2. The CDR3 totals 14 residues. V was pared by 8 bases and J by 2 bases, with 5 bases of the junction left unmatched. In germline, CDR1 is MDHEN, CDR2 SYDVKM. CDR3 bases: TGTGCCAGCGACCCAGCGGGAGGGCAAGAGACCCAGTACTTC. Encoded protein: CASDPAGGQETQYF.

The genes are TRBV6-1 and TRBJ1-1, with D perhaps TRBD1 (5 bases). V lost 2 bases, J lost 0 bases, and 10 bases lay in between. The germline V gene has CDR1 MNHNS and CDR2 SASEGT. The CDR3 contains 15 residues. This chain's CDR3 is CASSEWGRVNTEAFF. In DNA, the CDR3 is TGTGCCAGCAGTGAATGGGGGAGAGTGAACACTGAAGCTTTCTTT.

This clonotype was recorded at least ten times. The chain recombines TRBV11-2 with TRBJ1-1; D not certain. This CDR3 is built from 13 residues. The V end was cut by 7 bases, the J end by 0 bases, with 9 bases between. CDR1 is SGHAT, CDR2 FQNNGV, per germline. CDR3 loop: CASTLTLNTEAFF. CDR3 coding DNA: TGTGCCAGCACCCTGACCCTGAACACTGAAGCTTTCTTT. Supplemented by reference TRBV11-2 and TRBJ1-1, the full variable domain reads EAGVAQSPRYKIIEKRQSVAFWCNPISGHATLYWYQQILGQGPKLLIQFQNNGVVDDSQLPKDRFSAERLKGVDSTLKIQPAKLEDSAVYLCASTLTLNTEAFFGQGTRLTVV.

In this sample, this clonotype turned up many times. The chain has TRBV5-6 and TRBJ1-1, with 7 bases identical to TRBD1. Trimming took 0 bases from V and 4 from J; bases not matched to a gene: 9. CDR1 SGHDT and CDR2 YYEEEE come from the germline V gene. CDR3 length: 16 amino acids. The CDR3 protein is CASSLEGGGLGTEAFF. CDR3 in DNA: TGTGCCAGCAGCTTGGAAGGGGGCGGGCTCGGCACTGAAGCTTTCTTT.

This clonotype showed up just a few times. The chain uses TRBV5-1 and TRBJ2-7, with a tentative D call TRBD1 (5 bases). With 0 bases removed from V and 7 bases from J, the gap between germline ends came to 14 bases. This CDR3 contains 14 residues. Germline CDR1 and CDR2: SGHRS and YFSETQ. In nucleotides, the CDR3 is TGCGCCAGCAGCTTGGAGGCAGGGTCATGGGAGCAGTACTTC. As protein: CASSLEAGSWEQYF.

This clonotype appeared once. V gene TRBV6-1 combines with J gene TRBJ2-7; TRBD1 agrees at 8 bases. Trimming at V came to 8 bases and at J to 7 bases, leaving 7 bases not matched to a gene. CDR3 length: 12 amino acids. Germline CDR1 is MNHNS and CDR2 is SASEGT. The DNA of the CDR3 is TGTGCCAGCGCGACAGGGGCCATAGAGCAGTACTTC. The encoded protein is CASATGAIEQYF.

This clonotype was detected many times. V is TRBV20-1 and J is TRBJ2-7; possible D gene TRBD2, 5 bases. This CDR3 contains 13 residues. The V and J ends lost 3 bases and 1 base respectively, with 10 bases between them. The germline V gene encodes CDR1 DFQATT and CDR2 SNEGSKA (reference sequence). The CDR3 protein is CSARNRGSYEQYF. Here the CDR3 DNA reads TGCAGTGCTAGGAACCGGGGTTCCTACGAGCAGTACTTC.

This clonotype was counted between two and nine times. The chain is built from TRBV12-5 and TRBJ1-5; 7 nucleotides agree with TRBD1. The CDR3 is made up of 18 amino acids. J gave up 2 bases and V 2 bases, and 12 bases lay outside the gene matches. The V gene's germline CDR1 is LGHNT and CDR2 FRNRAP. The CDR3 loop reads CASGLYPFTGARNQPQHF. The CDR3 DNA reads TGTGCTAGTGGTTTGTATCCCTTTACAGGGGCGCGCAATCAGCCCCAGCATTTT.

This clonotype was found many times. CDR3 in DNA: TGTGCCAGCAGACCCGGCGGGGGAATAGGCGAGCAGTACTTC. Residues: CASRPGGGIGEQYF. The rearrangement links TRBV6-1 to TRBJ2-7; 7 bases map to TRBD2. Germline V gene lookup returns CDR1 MNHNS and CDR2 SASEGT. The trim removed 6 bases at V and 6 bases at J, leaving 11 bases unmatched. The CDR3 extends over 14 amino acids.

Ten or more counts support this clonotype. V is TRBV2 and J is TRBJ2-6; D is possibly TRBD1 (6 bases). V gave up 6 bases and J gave up 0 bases, with 18 bases separating them. This CDR3 contains 18 residues. CDR1 and CDR2 from the germline V gene are SNHLY and FYNNEI. CDR3 residues: CASRERTGQTSGANVLTF. The CDR3 DNA reads as TGTGCCAGCAGAGAGAGGACGGGACAAACCTCTGGGGCCAACGTCCTGACTTTC.

This clonotype was counted many times. The chain uses TRBV10-3 and TRBJ1-6; tentatively, D is TRBD1 (5 bases). From germline, CDR1 is ENHRY and CDR2 SYGVKD. Trimming took off 3 bases at V and 7 bases at J, with 16 bases between the two ends. The CDR3 spans 16 residues. CDR3 region: CAISEAGTGGNSPLHF. The CDR3 DNA follows: TGTGCCATCAGTGAAGCAGGGACCGGAGGAAATTCACCCCTCCACTTT.

This clonotype has a count of ten or more. The chain employs TRBV12-3 or TRBV12-4 and TRBJ1-5; D may be TRBD1 (5 bases). The CDR3 has 16 amino acids. V dropped 0 bases and J dropped 6 bases, with 15 bases sitting between them. CDR3 sequence (DNA): TGTGCCAGCAGTTTAGCCGGGGTCAGGGCTGCTCAGCCCCAGCATTTT. The encoded protein is CASSLAGVRAAQPQHF.

This clonotype was recorded at least ten times. The V and J genes are TRBV4-1 and TRBJ1-6; D possibly corresponds to TRBD1 (5 bases). Germline V gives CDR1 MGHRA, CDR2 YSYEKL. Trimming cost V 1 base and J 10 bases, with 17 bases left between them. The CDR3 is made up of 16 amino acids. Here the CDR3 reads CASSQVRSRGESPLHF. Written as DNA, the CDR3 is TGCGCCAGCAGCCAAGTCCGCAGTCGGGGGGAATCACCCCTCCACTTT.

The sample holds many counts of this clonotype. The rearrangement links TRBV5-1 to TRBJ2-7, with D possibly matching TRBD1 (6 bases). The CDR3 spans 13 residues. The germline V and J ends were trimmed by 4 bases and 2 bases, with 10 bases remaining between them. The V gene's germline CDR1 is SGHRS and CDR2 YFSETQ. CDR3 nucleotides: TGCGCCAGCAGCCGGGACATTCCCTACGAGCAGTACTTC. Translating it yields CASSRDIPYEQYF.

The sample holds many counts of this clonotype. The J gene is TRBJ1-2, the V gene TRBV30; D is uncertain. The CDR3 has 15 amino acids. CDR1 and CDR2 from the germline V gene are GTSNPN and SVGIG (reference sequence). V was trimmed by 0 bases and J by 6 bases, leaving 17 bases between them. CDR3 residues: CAWSVGTAAQDGYTF. The CDR3 nucleotides are TGTGCCTGGAGTGTAGGAACCGCAGCTCAGGATGGCTACACCTTC.

The chain couples TRBV2 to TRBJ1-5; no clear D. Germline CDR1 reads SNHLY; CDR2 reads FYNNEI. Trimming took off 1 base at V and 1 base at J, with 14 bases between the two ends. This CDR3 spans 17 amino acids. CDR3 in DNA: TGTGCCAGCAGTGAAGGGACTCTGACTGGGAGCAATCAGCCCCAGCATTTT. It specifies CASSEGTLTGSNQPQHF.

V and J are TRBV6-1 and TRBJ2-2; no reliable D call. V dropped 8 bases and J dropped 4 bases, with 11 bases sitting between them. In germline, CDR1 is MNHNS, CDR2 SASEGT. The CDR3 spans 13 residues. The chain's CDR3 is CASGRVITGELFF. CDR3 sequence (DNA): TGTGCCAGCGGCCGGGTTATCACCGGGGAGCTGTTTTTT.

This clonotype has a count of ten or more. The gene calls are TRBV20-1 and TRBJ1-5; 11 bases map to TRBD1. CDR1 is DFQATT and CDR2 is SNEGSKA in the germline V gene (reference sequence). The CDR3 totals 15 residues. V lost 5 bases to trimming and J lost 2 bases; unmatched junction nucleotides: 5. The CDR3 sequence: CSAGTGGLGNQPQHF. The CDR3 region has the DNA TGCAGTGCTGGGACAGGGGGTTTGGGCAATCAGCCCCAGCATTTT.

This clonotype was observed many times. The CDR3 here is CASSSPGTLMTQYF. The DNA for the CDR3 is TGTGCCAGCAGTTCACCGGGGACGTTGATGACCCAGTACTTC. This chain uses TRBV12-3 or TRBV12-4 with TRBJ2-5; D possibly matches TRBD1 or TRBD2 (5 bases each). There are 14 residues in the CDR3. Between the trimmed V and J ends, which lost 4 bases and 7 bases, there was a span of 16 bases.